This T cell receptor (beta chain) was obtained from a study of response to subunit inactivated influenza vaccine. With 1 base clipped from V and 5 bases from J, the junction kept 4 bases outside the gene matches. From germline, CDR1 is SEHNR and CDR2 FQNEAQ (reference sequence). This CDR3 comprises 14 residues. Study findings and constraints: Few new T cells, the authors suggested, are recruited by each seasonal influenza vaccination.

For this clonotype: Antigen unknown.

MiXCR was run by TCRdb on the RT-PCR reads, yielding one entry per CDR3 protein. The data contain around 760,000 distinct CDR3 sequences, about 15% of them singletons. The chain uses TRBV7-9 and TRBJ2-5, with 7 positions matching TRBD1. This TCR was sampled from a man aged 50 to 60 who received an inactivated influenza vaccine. Source: PBMCs from blood, taken 14 to 15 days before vaccination. This CDR3 is CASSLGDSGETQYF. The CDR3, as DNA: TGTGCCAGCAGCTTAGGGGACAGTGGGGAGACCCAGTACTTC.